This T cell receptor (beta chain) originates from a study of shared clonotypes between healthy human individuals. Overall study findings and caveats: Shared clonotypes: about 5.3% naive CD4, about 4% naive CD8, about 2.5% memory CD4, 0.4% to 0.45% memory CD8. Memory subsets had estimated richness that was generally smaller than that of naive subsets.

On sorted subsets, replicate PCRs used approximately 200 ng DNA, or tens of thousands of T cell genomes. The repertoire was sequenced with immunoSEQ multiplex PCR; TCRdb's copy has only in-frame clones and lacks some. Here the sample spans about 960,000 clones, approximately 80% being singletons. Germline V gene sequence: CDR1 SGDLS, CDR2 YYNGEE. There are 13 residues in the CDR3. V was trimmed by 3 bases and J by 2 bases, leaving 9 bases between them. A CD45RA-negative memory subset and a CD45RA+ naive subset were separated from the CD4+ cells. With respect to this clone: What it binds is unknown.

The sample comprised memory CD4+ T cells sorted from blood. Specified subset: CD45RA-negative fraction. The TCR was taken from a man aged 18 to 30 in good health. The J gene is TRBJ2-7, the V gene TRBV9; no reliable D call. The CDR3 spells CASSEGVAYEQYF. The CDR3 DNA sequence: TGTGCCAGCAGCGAGGGCGTCGCCTACGAGCAGTACTTC.